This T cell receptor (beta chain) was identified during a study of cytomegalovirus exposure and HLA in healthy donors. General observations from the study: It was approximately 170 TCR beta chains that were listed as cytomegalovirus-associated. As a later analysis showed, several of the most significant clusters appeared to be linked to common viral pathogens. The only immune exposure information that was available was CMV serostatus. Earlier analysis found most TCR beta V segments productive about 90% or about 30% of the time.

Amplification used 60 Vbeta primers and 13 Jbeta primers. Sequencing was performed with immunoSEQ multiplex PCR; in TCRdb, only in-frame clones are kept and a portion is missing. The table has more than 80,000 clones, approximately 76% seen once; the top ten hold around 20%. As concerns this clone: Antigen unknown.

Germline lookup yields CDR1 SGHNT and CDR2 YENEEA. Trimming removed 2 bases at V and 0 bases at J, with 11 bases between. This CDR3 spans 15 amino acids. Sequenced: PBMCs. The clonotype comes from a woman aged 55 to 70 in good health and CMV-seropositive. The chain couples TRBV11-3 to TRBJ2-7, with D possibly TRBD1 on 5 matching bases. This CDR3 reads CASSLSGHLSYEQYF. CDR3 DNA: TGTGCCAGCAGCTTAAGTGGACACCTCTCCTACGAGCAGTACTTC.